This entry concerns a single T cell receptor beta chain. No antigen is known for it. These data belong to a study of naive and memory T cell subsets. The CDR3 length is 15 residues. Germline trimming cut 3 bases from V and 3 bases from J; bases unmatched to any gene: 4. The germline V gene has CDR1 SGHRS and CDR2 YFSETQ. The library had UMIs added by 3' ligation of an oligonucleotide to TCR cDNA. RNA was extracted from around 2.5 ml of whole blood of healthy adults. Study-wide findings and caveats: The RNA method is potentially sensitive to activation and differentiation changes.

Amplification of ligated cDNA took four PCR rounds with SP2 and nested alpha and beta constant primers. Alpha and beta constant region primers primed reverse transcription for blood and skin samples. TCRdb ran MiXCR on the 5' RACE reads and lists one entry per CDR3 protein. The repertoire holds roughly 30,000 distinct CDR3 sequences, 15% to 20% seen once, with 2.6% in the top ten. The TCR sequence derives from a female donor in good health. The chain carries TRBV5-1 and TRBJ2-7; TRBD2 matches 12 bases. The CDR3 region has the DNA TGCGCCAGCAGCTCACTGGGACTAGCGGGCTACGAGCAGTACTTC. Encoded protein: CASSSLGLAGYEQYF.